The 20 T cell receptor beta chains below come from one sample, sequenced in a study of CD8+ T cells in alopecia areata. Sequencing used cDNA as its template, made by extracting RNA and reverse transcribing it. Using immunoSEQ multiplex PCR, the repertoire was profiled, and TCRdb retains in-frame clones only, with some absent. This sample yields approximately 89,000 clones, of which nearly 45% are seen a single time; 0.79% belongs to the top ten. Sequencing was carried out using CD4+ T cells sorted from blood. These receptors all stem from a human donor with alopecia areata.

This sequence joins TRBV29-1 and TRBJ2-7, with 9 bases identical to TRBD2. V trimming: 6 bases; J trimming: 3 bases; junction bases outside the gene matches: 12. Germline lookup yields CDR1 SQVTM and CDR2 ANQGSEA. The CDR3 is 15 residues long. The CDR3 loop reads CSVAWSSGGFYEQYF. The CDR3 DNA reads TGCAGCGTCGCTTGGAGTAGCGGGGGATTCTACGAGCAGTACTTC.

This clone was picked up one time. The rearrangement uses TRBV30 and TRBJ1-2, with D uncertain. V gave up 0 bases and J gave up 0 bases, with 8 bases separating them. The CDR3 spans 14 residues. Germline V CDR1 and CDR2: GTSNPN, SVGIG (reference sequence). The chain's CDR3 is CAWSVHTANYGYTF. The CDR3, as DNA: TGTGCCTGGAGTGTACATACGGCTAACTATGGCTACACCTTC.

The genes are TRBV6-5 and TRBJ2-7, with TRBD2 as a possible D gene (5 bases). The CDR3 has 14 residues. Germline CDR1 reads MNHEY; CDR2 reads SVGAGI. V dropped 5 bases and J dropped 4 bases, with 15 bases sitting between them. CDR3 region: CASSKASKRYEQYF. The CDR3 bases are TGTGCCAGCAGTAAAGCTAGCAAACGGTACGAGCAGTACTTC.

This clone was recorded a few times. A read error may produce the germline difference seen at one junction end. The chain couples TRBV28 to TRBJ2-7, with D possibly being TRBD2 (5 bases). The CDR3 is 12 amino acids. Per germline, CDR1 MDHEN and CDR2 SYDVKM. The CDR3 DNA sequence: TGTGCCAGCAATTTATCGAGGGACGAGCAGTACTTC. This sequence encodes CASNLSRDEQYF.

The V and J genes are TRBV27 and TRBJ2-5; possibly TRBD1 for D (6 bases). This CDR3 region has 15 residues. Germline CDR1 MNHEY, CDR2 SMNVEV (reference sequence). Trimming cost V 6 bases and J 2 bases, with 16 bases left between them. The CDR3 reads CASRRDTHLQETQYF. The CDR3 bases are TGTGCCAGCAGACGGGACACCCACCTTCAAGAGACCCAGTACTTC.

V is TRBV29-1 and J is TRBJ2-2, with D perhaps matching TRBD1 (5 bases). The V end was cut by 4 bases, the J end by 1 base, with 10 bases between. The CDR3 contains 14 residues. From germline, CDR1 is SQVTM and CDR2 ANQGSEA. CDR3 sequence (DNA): TGCAGCGTTGGAGGCGGACAGAACACCGGGGAGCTGTTTTTT. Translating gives CSVGGGQNTGELFF.

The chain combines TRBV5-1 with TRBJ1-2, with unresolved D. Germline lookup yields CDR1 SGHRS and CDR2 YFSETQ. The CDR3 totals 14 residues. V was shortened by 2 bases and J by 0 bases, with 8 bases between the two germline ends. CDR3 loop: CASSFDGANYGYTF. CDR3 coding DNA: TGCGCCAGCAGCTTTGACGGAGCTAACTATGGCTACACCTTC.

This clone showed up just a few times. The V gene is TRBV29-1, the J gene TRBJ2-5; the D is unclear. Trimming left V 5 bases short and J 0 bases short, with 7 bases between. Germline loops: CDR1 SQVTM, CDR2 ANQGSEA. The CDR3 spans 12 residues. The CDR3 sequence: CSVTDYQETQYF. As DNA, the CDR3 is TGCAGCGTTACAGATTACCAAGAGACCCAGTACTTC.

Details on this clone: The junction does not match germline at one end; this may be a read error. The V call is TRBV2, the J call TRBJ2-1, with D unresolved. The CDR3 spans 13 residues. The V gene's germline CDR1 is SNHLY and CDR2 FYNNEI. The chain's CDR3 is CASSVDSNNEQFF. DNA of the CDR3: TGTGCCAGCAGTGTTGACTCCAACAATGAGCAGTTCTTC.

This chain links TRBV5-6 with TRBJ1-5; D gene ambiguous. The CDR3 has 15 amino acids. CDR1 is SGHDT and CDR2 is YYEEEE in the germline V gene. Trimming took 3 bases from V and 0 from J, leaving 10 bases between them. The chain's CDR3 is CASSSSWVSNQPQHF. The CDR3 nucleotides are TGTGCCAGCAGCTCGTCATGGGTTAGCAATCAGCCCCAGCATTTT.

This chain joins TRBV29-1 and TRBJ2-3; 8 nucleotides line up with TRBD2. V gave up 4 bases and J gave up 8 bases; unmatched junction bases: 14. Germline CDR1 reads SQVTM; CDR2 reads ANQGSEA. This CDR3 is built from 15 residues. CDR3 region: CSVAGKREGRVTQYF. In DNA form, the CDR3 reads TGCAGCGTTGCGGGCAAACGGGAGGGCCGGGTTACGCAGTATTTT.

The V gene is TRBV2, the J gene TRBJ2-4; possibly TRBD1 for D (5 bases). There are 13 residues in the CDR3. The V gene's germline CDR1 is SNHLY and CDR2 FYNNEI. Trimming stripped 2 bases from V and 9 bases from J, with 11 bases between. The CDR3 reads CASSERQIAIQYF. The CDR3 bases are TGTGCCAGCAGTGAAAGACAGATTGCCATTCAGTACTTC.

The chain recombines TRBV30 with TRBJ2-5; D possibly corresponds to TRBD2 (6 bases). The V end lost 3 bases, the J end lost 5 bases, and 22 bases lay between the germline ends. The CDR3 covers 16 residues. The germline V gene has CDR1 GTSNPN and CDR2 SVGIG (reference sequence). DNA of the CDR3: TGTGCCTGGAGGAGGGCCTGGTCGGGGGATAGGGAGACCCAGTACTTC. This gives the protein CAWRRAWSGDRETQYF.

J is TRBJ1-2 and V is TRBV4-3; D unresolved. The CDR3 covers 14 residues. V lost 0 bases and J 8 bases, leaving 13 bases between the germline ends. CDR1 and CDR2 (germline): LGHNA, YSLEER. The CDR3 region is CASSQDKGSSGYTF. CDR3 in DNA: TGCGCCAGCAGCCAAGACAAGGGTTCATCAGGCTACACCTTC.

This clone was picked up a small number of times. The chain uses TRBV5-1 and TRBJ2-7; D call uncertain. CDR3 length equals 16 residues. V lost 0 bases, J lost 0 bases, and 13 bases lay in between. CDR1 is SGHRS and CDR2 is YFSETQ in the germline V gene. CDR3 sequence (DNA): TGCGCCAGCAGCTTGGCCGCCCAGCGAACCTCCTACGAGCAGTACTTC. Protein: CASSLAAQRTSYEQYF.

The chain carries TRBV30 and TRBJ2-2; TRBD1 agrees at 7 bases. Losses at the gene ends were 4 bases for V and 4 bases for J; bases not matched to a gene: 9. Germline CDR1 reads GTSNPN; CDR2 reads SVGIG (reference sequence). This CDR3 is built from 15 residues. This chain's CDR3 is CAWTRGQVPTGELFF. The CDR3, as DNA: TGTGCCTGGACGAGGGGGCAGGTGCCCACCGGGGAGCTGTTTTTT.

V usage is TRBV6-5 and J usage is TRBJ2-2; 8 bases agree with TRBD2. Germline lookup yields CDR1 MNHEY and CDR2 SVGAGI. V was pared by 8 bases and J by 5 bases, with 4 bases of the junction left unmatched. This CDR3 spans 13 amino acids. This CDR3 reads CASSGGRTGELFF. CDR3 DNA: TGTGCCAGCTCCGGCGGGAGGACCGGGGAGCTGTTTTTT.

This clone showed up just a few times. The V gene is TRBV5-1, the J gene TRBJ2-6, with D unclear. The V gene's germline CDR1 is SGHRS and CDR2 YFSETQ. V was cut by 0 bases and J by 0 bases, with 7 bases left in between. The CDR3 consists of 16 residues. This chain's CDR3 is CASSLVGSSGANVLTF. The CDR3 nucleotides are TGCGCCAGCAGCTTGGTAGGAAGCTCTGGGGCCAACGTCCTGACTTTC.

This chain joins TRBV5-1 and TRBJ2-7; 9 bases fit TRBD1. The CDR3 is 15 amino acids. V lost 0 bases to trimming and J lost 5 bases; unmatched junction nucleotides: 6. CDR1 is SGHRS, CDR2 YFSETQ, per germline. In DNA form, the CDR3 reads TGCGCCAGCAGCTTGGCCGGGACAGGGTGGGACGAGCAGTACTTC. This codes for CASSLAGTGWDEQYF.

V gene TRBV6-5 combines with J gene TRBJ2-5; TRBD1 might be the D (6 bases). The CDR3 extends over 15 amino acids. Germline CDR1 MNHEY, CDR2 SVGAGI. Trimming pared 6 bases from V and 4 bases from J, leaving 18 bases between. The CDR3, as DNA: TGTGCCAGCAGACCTGAGGGGGAAGCAAGAGAGACCCAGTACTTC. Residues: CASRPEGEARETQYF.